These 23 T cell receptor beta chains came from one sample sequenced in a study of blood T cell repertoires in COVID-19. Sequenced by immunoSEQ multiplex PCR; TCRdb stores in-frame clones only, minus some. The table lists roughly 290,000 clones, about 90% of them singletons. The sequencing sample was made of peripheral blood. These receptors all come from a woman aged 25-40 years who had recovered from COVID-19.

V usage is TRBV2 and J usage is TRBJ1-1; a possible D gene is TRBD1 (6 bases). V dropped 0 bases and J dropped 8 bases, with 13 bases sitting between them. CDR1 SNHLY and CDR2 FYNNEI come from the germline V gene. There are 14 residues in the CDR3. CDR3 amino acids: CASSEAGWQGEAFF. As DNA, the CDR3 is TGTGCCAGCAGTGAAGCCGGGTGGCAGGGGGAAGCTTTCTTT. Based on the CDR3 plus reference TRBV2 and TRBJ1-1, the full variable domain is EPEVTQTPSHQVTQMGQEVILRCVPISNHLYFYWYRQILGQKVEFLVSFYNNEISEKSEIFDDQFSVERPDGSNFTLKIRSTKLEDSAMYFCASSEAGWQGEAFFGQGTRLTVV.

This sequence joins TRBV7-9 and TRBJ1-5; the match to TRBD1 covers 7 bases. The CDR3 has 16 residues. Per the germline V gene, CDR1 is SEHNR and CDR2 is FQNEAQ (reference sequence). With V trimmed by 2 bases and J by 6 bases, 10 bases remained unmatched. The CDR3 bases are TGTGCCAGCAGCTTAAAACAGGGGAGATATGGTCAGCCCCAGCATTTT. Amino acids: CASSLKQGRYGQPQHF.

This chain uses TRBV2 with TRBJ1-3; D is undetermined. Germline-derived CDR1 and CDR2 are SNHLY and FYNNEI. CDR3 length: 13 residues. The V gene lost 7 bases and the J gene lost 5 bases, with 12 bases spanning the gap. CDR3 DNA sequence: TGTGCCAGCACCCAGGTAACCCGAAACACCATATATTTT. Its translation: CASTQVTRNTIYF.

The J gene is TRBJ1-1, the V gene TRBV4-1; TRBD1 agrees at 10 bases. Germline-derived CDR1 and CDR2 are MGHRA and YSYEKL. V shed 4 bases, J shed 7 bases, and the junction held 15 bases outside the gene matches. The CDR3 consists of 17 residues. The CDR3 DNA sequence: TGCGCCAGCAGCCCGGCCCTTGCGAGACAGGGGGCAGATGAAGCTTTCTTT. Translated: CASSPALARQGADEAFF.

The rearrangement links TRBV27 to TRBJ2-7; D not certain. V shed 0 bases and J shed 1 base, with 10 bases lying between them. This CDR3 is built from 15 residues. Germline CDR1 and CDR2: MNHEY and SMNVEV (reference sequence). In DNA, the CDR3 is TGTGCCAGCAGTTTATCCAGTGGGCCTTCCTACGAGCAGTACTTC. The encoded protein is CASSLSSGPSYEQYF.

The chain links TRBV3-1 (or the pseudogene TRBV3-2) to TRBJ2-7; maybe TRBD2 (6 bases). V was trimmed by 5 bases and J by 2 bases, leaving 13 bases between them. From germline, CDR1 is LGHDT and CDR2 YNNKEL (reference sequence). The CDR3 is 14 residues long. This CDR3 reads CASSDRDFPYEQYF. The CDR3 nucleotides read TGTGCCAGCAGCGACCGGGACTTCCCCTACGAGCAGTACTTC.

This rearrangement joins TRBV6-5 to TRBJ1-2, with 7 nucleotides matching TRBD1. In germline, CDR1 is MNHEY, CDR2 SVGAGI. The CDR3 covers 16 residues. Trimming removed 2 bases from V and 3 bases from J; junction bases left unmatched: 9. CDR3 nucleotides: TGTGCCAGCAGTTACCCCACGCGAACAGGGGACTATGGCTACACCTTC. It codes for CASSYPTRTGDYGYTF.

This sequence joins TRBV7-2 and TRBJ1-5; no definite D call. CDR1 is SGHTA and CDR2 is FQGNSA in the germline V gene. Trimming left V 0 bases short and J 11 bases short, with 11 bases between. The CDR3 extends over 13 amino acids. The CDR3 DNA reads as TGTGCCAGCAGCTTAGCCCTTGAGGAGTCCCAGCATTTT. Its translation is CASSLALEESQHF.

This clone was counted a single time. The chain combines TRBV6-5 with TRBJ2-5; TRBD1 aligns across 8 bases. V was clipped by 7 bases and J by 5 bases; unmatched bases: 12. The germline CDR1 and CDR2 sequences are MNHEY and SVGAGI. The CDR3 covers 15 residues. The DNA for the CDR3 is TGTGCCAGCAAAGGTTCAGGCAGGGGGCACGAGACCCAGTACTTC. Its translation: CASKGSGRGHETQYF.

The gene calls are TRBV7-3 and TRBJ2-3, with D unresolved. Trimming took off 2 bases at V and 6 bases at J, with 15 bases between the two ends. CDR1 is SGHTA, CDR2 FQGTGA, per germline. The CDR3 totals 15 residues. The CDR3 nucleotides are TGTGCCAGCAGCTTAGTCTCTTCTAGTGTTGATACGCAGTATTTT. Its translation is CASSLVSSSVDTQYF.

The V gene is TRBV7-2, the J gene TRBJ2-2; 7 bases line up with TRBD1. CDR1 SGHTA and CDR2 FQGNSA come from the germline V gene. Trimming took 5 bases from V and 4 from J; bases not matched to a gene: 13. This CDR3 has 17 amino acids. This chain's CDR3 is CASSPTGHRGSTGELFF. The CDR3, as DNA: TGTGCCAGCAGCCCCACCGGGCACAGGGGATCCACCGGGGAGCTGTTTTTT.

This clone was observed a handful of times. This chain links TRBV6-5 with TRBJ2-7; 9 nucleotides match TRBD2. This CDR3 is 14 amino acids long. Germline CDR1 reads MNHEY; CDR2 reads SVGAGI. The V and J ends lost 9 bases and 3 bases, in that order; junction bases with no gene match: 9. The CDR3 coding sequence is TGTGCCAGTTCGACTAGCGGAGACCTCTACGAGCAGTACTTC. It is translated as CASSTSGDLYEQYF.

The rearrangement uses TRBV5-4 and TRBJ1-6, with 7 bases lining up with TRBD1. This CDR3 comprises 15 residues. V was pared by 8 bases and J by 3 bases, with 8 bases of the junction left unmatched. Per the germline V gene, CDR1 is SGHNT and CDR2 is YYREEE (reference sequence). DNA for the CDR3: TGTGCCAGTTCCGAGGGGGCTAACTATAATTCACCCCTCCACTTT. This encodes CASSEGANYNSPLHF. Variable domain in full (rest from reference TRBV5-4 and TRBJ1-6): ETGVTQSPTHLIKTRGQQVTLRCSSQSGHNTVSWYQQALGQGPQFIFQYYREEENGRGNFPPRFSGLQFPNYSSELNVNALELDDSALYLCASSEGANYNSPLHFGNGTRLTVT.

V usage is TRBV11-2 and J usage is TRBJ2-5; a weak D match, TRBD2 (5 bases). V lost 4 bases, J lost 3 bases, and 9 bases lay in between. The CDR3 consists of 13 residues. Germline V CDR1 and CDR2: SGHAT, FQNNGV. CDR3 DNA: TGTGCCAGCAGCTCTGACGGGGAAGAGACCCAGTACTTC. It is translated as CASSSDGEETQYF.

The V gene is TRBV30, the J gene TRBJ1-5; no clear D gene. Per germline, CDR1 GTSNPN and CDR2 SVGIG (reference sequence). There are 14 residues in the CDR3. The ends were cut back, 0 bases at V and 4 bases at J, with 10 bases in the middle. The CDR3 DNA sequence: TGTGCCTGGAGTGTAGAGGCGGTAAATCAGCCCCAGCATTTT. This gives the protein CAWSVEAVNQPQHF. Full variable domain (remainder filled in from reference TRBV30 and TRBJ1-5): SQTIHQWPATLVQPVGSPLSLECTVEGTSNPNLYWYRQAAGRGLQLLFYSVGIGQISSEVPQNLSASRPQDRQFILSSKKLLLSDSGFYLCAWSVEAVNQPQHFGDGTRLSIL.

The V gene is TRBV6-5, the J gene TRBJ1-1; D is uncertain. The length of the CDR3 is 14 residues. Germline V gives CDR1 MNHEY, CDR2 SVGAGI. V was cut by 4 bases and J by 0 bases, with 9 bases left in between. This CDR3 reads CASSSPRLNTEAFF. The CDR3 nucleotides are TGTGCCAGCAGTTCCCCCCGGTTGAACACTGAAGCTTTCTTT.

The V and J genes are TRBV29-1 and TRBJ2-5; 11 bases fit TRBD1. V shed 6 bases and J 3 bases; nucleotides not matched to a gene: 6. Germline values: CDR1 SQVTM, CDR2 ANQGSEA. The CDR3 has 14 residues. The CDR3 coding sequence is TGCAGCGTCTATAGGACAGGGGGCGAAGAGACCCAGTACTTC. Amino acids: CSVYRTGGEETQYF.

Here the CDR3 DNA reads TGCGCCAGCAGTGATTCCTATATTACTAATGAAAAACTGTTTTTT. Translating it yields CASSDSYITNEKLFF. This chain uses TRBV10-2 with TRBJ1-4, with unresolved D. Looked up from germline, CDR1 is WSHSY and CDR2 is SAAADI. This CDR3 has 15 amino acids. V was shortened by 3 bases and J by 2 bases, with 10 bases between the two germline ends.

The chain uses TRBV4-1 and TRBJ1-1, with 7 bases identical to TRBD1. Trimming took 4 bases from V and 6 from J; bases not matched to a gene: 5. CDR1 is MGHRA, CDR2 YSYEKL, per germline. The CDR3 is made up of 13 amino acids. The chain's CDR3 is CASSLQGGAEAFF. The CDR3 DNA reads as TGCGCCAGCAGCCTTCAGGGGGGTGCTGAAGCTTTCTTT.

The chain carries TRBV5-1 and TRBJ2-1, with TRBD2 matching 15 bases. This CDR3 comprises 16 residues. With V trimmed by 4 bases and J by 5 bases, 4 bases remained unmatched. Looked up from germline, CDR1 is SGHRS and CDR2 is YFSETQ. This CDR3 reads CASSTGLAGGHNEQFF. The CDR3, as DNA: TGCGCCAGCAGCACGGGACTAGCGGGGGGCCACAATGAGCAGTTCTTC.

The chain carries TRBV6-5 and TRBJ2-3, with D possibly TRBD2 on 6 matching bases. CDR3 length: 14 residues. V gave up 7 bases and J gave up 0 bases, with 11 bases separating them. Germline V lookup: CDR1 MNHEY, CDR2 SVGAGI. CDR3: CASIRLGSTDTQYF. The CDR3 region has the DNA TGTGCCAGCATAAGACTAGGGAGCACAGATACGCAGTATTTT.

The chain joins TRBV2 to TRBJ1-5; the D is unclear. V gave up 6 bases and J gave up 6 bases, with 18 bases separating them. The germline V gene encodes CDR1 SNHLY and CDR2 FYNNEI. CDR3 size: 15 residues. The CDR3 loop is CASSPEGRAVQPQHF. CDR3 nucleotides: TGTGCCAGCAGCCCGGAAGGGAGGGCTGTTCAGCCCCAGCATTTT. Supplemented by reference TRBV2 and TRBJ1-5, the full variable domain reads EPEVTQTPSHQVTQMGQEVILRCVPISNHLYFYWYRQILGQKVEFLVSFYNNEISEKSEIFDDQFSVERPDGSNFTLKIRSTKLEDSAMYFCASSPEGRAVQPQHFGDGTRLSIL.

The chain couples TRBV29-1 to TRBJ2-5; D unresolved. The CDR3 runs to 13 residues. The V gene lost 4 bases and the J gene lost 1 base, with 10 bases spanning the gap. Germline V CDR1 and CDR2: SQVTM, ANQGSEA. Written as DNA, the CDR3 is TGCAGCGTTGCAGCGCCGCTCCAAGAGACCCAGTACTTC. Translation gives CSVAAPLQETQYF.